This TCR beta chain was profiled in a study of blood T cell repertoires in COVID-19. Study-wide background: The study drew acute and convalescent COVID-19 samples from the United States, Italy and Spain.

Germline V CDR1 and CDR2: SGHTA, FQGNSA. The ends lost 5 bases at V and 2 bases at J; junction bases unmatched: 4. This CDR3 has 14 residues. Methods used by the authors: The authors estimated nucleated cell counts from reference gene primer amplification. Here immunoSEQ multiplex PCR was the method, and the copy in TCRdb shows in-frame clones only, minus some. V, J and clone size reflect that table, while D and trimming were determined from the DNA. This table has some 490,000 clones, approximately 83% appearing once. The genes are TRBV7-2 and TRBJ1-2, with 8 positions matching TRBD1. Sequencing input: peripheral blood. This clonotype was sampled from a human donor in a cohort sampled during active COVID-19. CDR3 region: CASSPTGENYGYTF. DNA for the CDR3: TGTGCCAGCAGCCCGACAGGGGAGAACTATGGCTACACCTTC.